This is a list of T cell receptor beta chains from one sample in a study of T-cell memory formation after mild COVID-19. TCRdb redid the calling of the 5' RACE reads with MiXCR, one entry per CDR3 protein. Of around 450,000 distinct CDR3 sequences listed, about 20% are singletons. Sequencing was carried out using PBMCs or a T cell subset sorted from them (not recorded which). These receptors were collected from an adult woman who had mild COVID-19 (a few samples of this study predate the infection). Cell type and time point are not known. Each CDR3 is given with its conserved first and last residue. A D gene is named only where the DNA matches it firmly. Where a row states a size, it is once, few, many or the class of an expanded clone; other rows omit it.

V: TRBV3-1
J: TRBJ2-7
size: -
D: TRBD1
CDR3: CASSHAGTGYSYEQYF
DNA: TGTGCCAGCAGCCACGCCGGGACAGGGTACTCCTACGAGCAGTACTTC

V: TRBV27
J: TRBJ2-3
size: -
D: -
CDR3: CASSQFWGDTQYF
DNA: TGTGCCAGCAGTCAGTTTTGGGGGGATACGCAGTATTTT

V: TRBV7-2
J: TRBJ1-1
size: -
D: -
CDR3: CASQHRQHMNTEAFF
DNA: TGTGCCAGCCAGCATAGGCAGCACATGAACACTGAAGCTTTCTTT

V: TRBV6-1
J: TRBJ2-7
size: -
D: -
CDR3: CASSEAKYGAEAYEQYF
DNA: TGTGCCAGCAGTGAAGCGAAGTATGGGGCAGAGGCCTACGAGCAGTACTTC

V: TRBV20-1
J: TRBJ2-1
size: few
D: TRBD2
CDR3: CSAHTVLAGYNEQFF
DNA: TGCAGTGCCCATACGGTGCTAGCGGGGTACAATGAGCAGTTCTTC

V: TRBV24-1
J: TRBJ2-1
size: few
D: TRBD2
CDR3: CATSDGGLVYEQFF
DNA: TGTGCCACCAGTGACGGGGGGTTGGTCTATGAGCAGTTCTTC

V: TRBV7-2
J: TRBJ2-7
size: -
D: -
CDR3: CASSLAGVLGYEQYF
DNA: TGTGCCAGCAGCTTAGCCGGAGTCCTCGGCTACGAGCAGTACTTC

V: TRBV30
J: TRBJ1-5
size: -
D: TRBD1
CDR3: CASAGTGVLTPQHF
DNA: TGTGCCTCGGCCGGGACAGGAGTTTTGACGCCCCAGCATTTT

V: TRBV30
J: TRBJ1-4
size: -
D: -
CDR3: CAWSVRGQTLFF
DNA: TGTGCCTGGAGTGTACGAGGTCAGACACTGTTTTTT

V: TRBV12-3/TRBV12-4
J: TRBJ1-6
size: -
D: -
CDR3: CASSNPPAPLHF
DNA: TGTGCCAGCAGTAACCCACCCGCACCCCTCCACTTT

V: TRBV10-3
J: TRBJ1-2
size: few
D: -
CDR3: CAISGLDRTYGYTF
DNA: TGTGCCATCAGTGGGTTGGATAGGACCTATGGCTACACCTTC

V: TRBV6-2/TRBV6-3
J: TRBJ2-5
size: few
D: -
CDR3: CASSYRLVRYQETQYF
DNA: TGTGCCAGCAGTTACAGACTAGTCAGATACCAAGAGACCCAGTACTTC

V: TRBV4-2
J: TRBJ2-7
size: -
D: TRBD2
CDR3: CASSQEMTSGPSYEQYF
DNA: TGTGCCAGCAGCCAAGAAATGACTAGCGGACCCTCCTACGAGCAGTACTTC

V: TRBV10-3
J: TRBJ2-1
size: few
D: TRBD2
CDR3: CAISDGSGGAYNEQFF
DNA: TGTGCCATCAGTGATGGGAGCGGGGGGGCCTACAATGAGCAGTTCTTC

V: TRBV7-2
J: TRBJ1-6
size: -
D: -
CDR3: CASSFDRNSPLHF
DNA: TGTGCCAGCAGCTTCGACAGGAATTCACCCCTCCACTTT

V: TRBV29-1
J: TRBJ1-1
size: few
D: -
CDR3: CSVDSSQNTEAFF
DNA: TGCAGCGTTGATTCGAGTCAGAACACTGAAGCTTTCTTT

V: TRBV27
J: TRBJ2-7
size: few
D: TRBD1
CDR3: CASTPLGGTGAYEQYF
DNA: TGTGCCAGCACCCCGCTAGGGGGTACAGGGGCCTACGAGCAGTACTTC

V: TRBV3-1
J: TRBJ1-2
size: once
D: -
CDR3: CASSQVSRFHGYTF
DNA: TGTGCCAGCAGCCAAGTCTCTAGGTTTCATGGCTACACCTTC

V: TRBV7-9
J: TRBJ2-7
size: many
D: -
CDR3: CASSLGHSTSYEQYF
DNA: TGTGCCAGCAGCTTAGGACACTCAACATCCTACGAGCAGTACTTC

V: TRBV7-9
J: TRBJ2-1
size: few
D: TRBD1
CDR3: CASSFDRGFIDEQFF
DNA: TGTGCCAGCAGCTTTGACAGGGGATTCATAGATGAGCAGTTCTTC

V: TRBV24-1
J: TRBJ2-1
size: many
D: TRBD1
CDR3: CATSPRDRDYNEQFF
DNA: TGTGCCACCAGCCCCCGGGACAGGGACTACAATGAGCAGTTCTTC

V: TRBV3-1
J: TRBJ2-7
size: -
D: -
CDR3: CASSQVGQAYEQYF
DNA: TGTGCCAGCAGCCAAGTGGGACAAGCCTACGAGCAGTACTTC

V: TRBV5-5
J: TRBJ2-1
size: many
D: TRBD2
CDR3: CASSLAGGGPRDNEQFF
DNA: TGTGCCAGCAGCTTGGCCGGGGGGGGACCCCGGGACAATGAGCAGTTCTTC